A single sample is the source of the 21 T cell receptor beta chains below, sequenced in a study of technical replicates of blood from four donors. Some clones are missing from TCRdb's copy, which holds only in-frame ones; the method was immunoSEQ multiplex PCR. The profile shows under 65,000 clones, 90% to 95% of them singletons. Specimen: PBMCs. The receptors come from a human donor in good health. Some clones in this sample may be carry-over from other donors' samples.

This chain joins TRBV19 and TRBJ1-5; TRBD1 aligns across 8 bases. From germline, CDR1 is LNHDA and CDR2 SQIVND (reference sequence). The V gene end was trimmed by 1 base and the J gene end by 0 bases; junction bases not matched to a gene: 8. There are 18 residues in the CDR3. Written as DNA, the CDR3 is TGTGCCAGTAGTATAGGGCAGGGGGCCCTATATAGCAATCAGCCCCAGCATTTT. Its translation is CASSIGQGALYSNQPQHF.

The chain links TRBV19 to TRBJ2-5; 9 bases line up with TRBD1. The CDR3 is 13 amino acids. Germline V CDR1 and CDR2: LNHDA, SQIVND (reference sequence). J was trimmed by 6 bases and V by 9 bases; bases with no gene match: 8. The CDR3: CASGRTGEKTQYF. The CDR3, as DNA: TGTGCCAGCGGGAGGACAGGGGAAAAGACCCAGTACTTC.

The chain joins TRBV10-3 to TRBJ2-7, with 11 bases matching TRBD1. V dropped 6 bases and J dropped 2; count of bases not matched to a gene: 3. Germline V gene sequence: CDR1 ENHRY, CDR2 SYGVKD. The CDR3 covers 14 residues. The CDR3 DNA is TGTGCCATCAGCAAGGGACAGGGGGCCTACGAGCAGTACTTC. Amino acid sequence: CAISKGQGAYEQYF.

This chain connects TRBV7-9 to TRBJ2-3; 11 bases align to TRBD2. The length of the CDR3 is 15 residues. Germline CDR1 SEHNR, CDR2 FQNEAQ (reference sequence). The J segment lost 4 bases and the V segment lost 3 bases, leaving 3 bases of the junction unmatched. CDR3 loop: CASSFTSGGADTQYF. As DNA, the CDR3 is TGTGCCAGCAGCTTCACTAGCGGGGGAGCAGATACGCAGTATTTT.

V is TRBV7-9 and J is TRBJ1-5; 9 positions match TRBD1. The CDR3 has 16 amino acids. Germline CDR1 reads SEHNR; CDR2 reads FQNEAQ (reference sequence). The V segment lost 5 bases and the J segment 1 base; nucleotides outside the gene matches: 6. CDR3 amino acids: CASSPGQGSSNQPQHF. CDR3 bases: TGTGCCAGCAGCCCGGGACAGGGATCGAGCAATCAGCCCCAGCATTTT.

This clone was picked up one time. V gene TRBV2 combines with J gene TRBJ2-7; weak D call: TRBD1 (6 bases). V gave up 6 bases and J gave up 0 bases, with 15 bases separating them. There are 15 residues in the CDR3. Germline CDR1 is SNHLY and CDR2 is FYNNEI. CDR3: CASRFRDKISYEQYF. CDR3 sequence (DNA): TGTGCCAGCAGATTCCGGGACAAGATCTCCTACGAGCAGTACTTC.

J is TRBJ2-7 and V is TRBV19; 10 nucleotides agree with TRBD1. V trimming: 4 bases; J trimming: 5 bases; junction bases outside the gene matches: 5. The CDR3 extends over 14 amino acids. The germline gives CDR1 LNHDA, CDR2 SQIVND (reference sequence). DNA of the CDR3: TGTGCCAGTAGTAAGAGGACAGGGGGGAACGAGCAGTACTTC. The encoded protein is CASSKRTGGNEQYF.

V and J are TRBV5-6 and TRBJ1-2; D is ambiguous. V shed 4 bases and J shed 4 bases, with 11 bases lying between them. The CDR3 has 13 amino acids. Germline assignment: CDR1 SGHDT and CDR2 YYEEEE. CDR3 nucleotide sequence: TGTGCCAGCAGCCCAGAGGAGTCCTATGGCTACACCTTC. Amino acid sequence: CASSPEESYGYTF.

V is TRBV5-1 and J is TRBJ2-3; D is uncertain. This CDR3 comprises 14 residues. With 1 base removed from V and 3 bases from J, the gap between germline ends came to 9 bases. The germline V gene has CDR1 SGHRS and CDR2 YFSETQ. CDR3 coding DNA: TGCGCCAGCAGCTTGAGGCCGAGGACAGATACGCAGTATTTT. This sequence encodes CASSLRPRTDTQYF.

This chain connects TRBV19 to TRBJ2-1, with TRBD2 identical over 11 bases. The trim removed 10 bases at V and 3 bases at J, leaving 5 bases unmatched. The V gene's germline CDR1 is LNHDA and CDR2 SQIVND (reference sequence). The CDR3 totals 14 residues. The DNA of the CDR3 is TGTGCCACCGATAGCGGGAGGGACTACAATGAGCAGTTCTTC. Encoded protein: CATDSGRDYNEQFF. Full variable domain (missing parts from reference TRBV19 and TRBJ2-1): DGGITQSPKYLFRKEGQNVTLSCEQNLNHDAMYWYRQDPGQGLRLIYYSQIVNDFQKGDIAEGYSVSREKKESFPLTVTSAQKNPTAFYLCATDSGRDYNEQFFGPGTRLTVL.

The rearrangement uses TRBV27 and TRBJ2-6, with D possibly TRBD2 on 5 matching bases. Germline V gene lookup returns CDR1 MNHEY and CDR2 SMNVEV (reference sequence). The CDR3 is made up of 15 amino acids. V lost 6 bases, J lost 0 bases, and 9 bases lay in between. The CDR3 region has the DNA TGTGCCAGCAGAACAGAGGGCTCTGGGGCCAACGTCCTGACTTTC. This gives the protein CASRTEGSGANVLTF. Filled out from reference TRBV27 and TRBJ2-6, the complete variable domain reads EAQVTQNPRYLITVTGKKLTVTCSQNMNHEYMSWYRQDPGLGLRQIYYSMNVEVTDKGDVPEGYKVSRKEKRNFPLILESPSPNQTSLYFCASRTEGSGANVLTFGAGSRLTVL.

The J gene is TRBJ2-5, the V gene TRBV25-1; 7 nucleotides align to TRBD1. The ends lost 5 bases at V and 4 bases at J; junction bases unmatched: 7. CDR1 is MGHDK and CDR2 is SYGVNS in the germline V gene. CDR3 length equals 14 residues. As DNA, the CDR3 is TGTGCCAGCAGTTCCGGGACAGTGGGAGAGACCCAGTACTTC. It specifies CASSSGTVGETQYF.

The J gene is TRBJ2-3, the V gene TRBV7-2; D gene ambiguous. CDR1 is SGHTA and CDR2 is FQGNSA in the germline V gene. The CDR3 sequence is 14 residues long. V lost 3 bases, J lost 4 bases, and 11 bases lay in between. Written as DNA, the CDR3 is TGTGCCAGCAGCTTGTCTGGGCCCCCAGATACGCAGTATTTT. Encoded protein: CASSLSGPPDTQYF.

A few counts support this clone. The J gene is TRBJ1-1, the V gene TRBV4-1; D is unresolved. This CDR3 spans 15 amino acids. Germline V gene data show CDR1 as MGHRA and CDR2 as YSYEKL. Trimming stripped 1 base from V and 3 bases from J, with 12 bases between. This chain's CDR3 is CASSQGRVGDTEAFF. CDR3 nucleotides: TGCGCCAGCAGCCAAGGGAGGGTGGGAGACACTGAAGCTTTCTTT.

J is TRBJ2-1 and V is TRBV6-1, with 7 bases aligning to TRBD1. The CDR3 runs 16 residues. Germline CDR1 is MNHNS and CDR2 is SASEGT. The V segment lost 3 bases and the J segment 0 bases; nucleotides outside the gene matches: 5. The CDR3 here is CASSEGQQSSYNEQFF. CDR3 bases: TGTGCCAGCAGTGAGGGACAGCAGAGCTCCTACAATGAGCAGTTCTTC.

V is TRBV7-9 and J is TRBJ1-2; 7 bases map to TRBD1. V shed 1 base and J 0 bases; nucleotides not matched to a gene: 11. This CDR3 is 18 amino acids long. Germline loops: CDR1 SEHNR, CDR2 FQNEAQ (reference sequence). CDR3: CASSLVPLTGRANYGYTF. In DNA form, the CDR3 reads TGTGCCAGCAGCTTAGTACCTTTGACAGGGAGAGCTAACTATGGCTACACCTTC. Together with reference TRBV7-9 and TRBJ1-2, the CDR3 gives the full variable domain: DTGVSQNPRHKITKRGQNVTFRCDPISEHNRLYWYRQTLGQGPEFLTYFQNEAQLEKSRLLSDRFSAERPKGSFSTLEIQRTEQGDSAMYLCASSLVPLTGRANYGYTFGSGTRLTVV.

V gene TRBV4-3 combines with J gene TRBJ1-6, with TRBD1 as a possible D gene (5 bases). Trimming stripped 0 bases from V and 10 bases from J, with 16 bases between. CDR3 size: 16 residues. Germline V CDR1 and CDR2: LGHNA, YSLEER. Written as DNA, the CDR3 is TGCGCCAGCAGCCAAGATTGGGTGCAGGGTGGCTCACCCCTCCACTTT. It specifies CASSQDWVQGGSPLHF.

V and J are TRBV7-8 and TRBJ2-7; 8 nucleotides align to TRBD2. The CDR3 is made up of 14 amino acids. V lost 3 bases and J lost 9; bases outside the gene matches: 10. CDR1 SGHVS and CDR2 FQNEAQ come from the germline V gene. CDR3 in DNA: TGTGCCAGCAGCTTCTCCGGGACTAGTAATGGGCAGTACTTC. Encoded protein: CASSFSGTSNGQYF.

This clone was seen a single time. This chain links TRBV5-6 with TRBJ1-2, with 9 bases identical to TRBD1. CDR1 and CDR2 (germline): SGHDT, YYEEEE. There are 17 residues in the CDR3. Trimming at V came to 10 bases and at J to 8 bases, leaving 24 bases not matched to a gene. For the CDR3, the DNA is TGTGCCGGGGCGGCAGCAGCCCGCGACAGGGGGATTAGAGGCTACACCTTC. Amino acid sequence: CAGAAAARDRGIRGYTF.

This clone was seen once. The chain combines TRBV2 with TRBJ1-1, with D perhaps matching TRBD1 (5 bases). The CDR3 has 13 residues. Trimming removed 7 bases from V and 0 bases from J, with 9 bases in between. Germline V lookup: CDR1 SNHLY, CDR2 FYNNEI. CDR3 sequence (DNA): TGTGCCAGCAACGACAGACTGAACACTGAAGCTTTCTTT. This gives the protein CASNDRLNTEAFF.

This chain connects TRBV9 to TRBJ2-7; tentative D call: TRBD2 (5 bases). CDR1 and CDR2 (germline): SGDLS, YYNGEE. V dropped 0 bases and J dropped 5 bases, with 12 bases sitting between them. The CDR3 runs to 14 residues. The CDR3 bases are TGTGCCAGCAGCGTAGGGGCTAGCCGGAACGAGCAGTACTTC. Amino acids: CASSVGASRNEQYF. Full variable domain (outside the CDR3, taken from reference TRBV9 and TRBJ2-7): DSGVTQTPKHLITATGQRVTLRCSPRSGDLSVYWYQQSLDQGLQFLIQYYNGEERAKGNILERFSAQQFPDLHSELNLSSLELGDSALYFCASSVGASRNEQYFGPGTRLTVT.